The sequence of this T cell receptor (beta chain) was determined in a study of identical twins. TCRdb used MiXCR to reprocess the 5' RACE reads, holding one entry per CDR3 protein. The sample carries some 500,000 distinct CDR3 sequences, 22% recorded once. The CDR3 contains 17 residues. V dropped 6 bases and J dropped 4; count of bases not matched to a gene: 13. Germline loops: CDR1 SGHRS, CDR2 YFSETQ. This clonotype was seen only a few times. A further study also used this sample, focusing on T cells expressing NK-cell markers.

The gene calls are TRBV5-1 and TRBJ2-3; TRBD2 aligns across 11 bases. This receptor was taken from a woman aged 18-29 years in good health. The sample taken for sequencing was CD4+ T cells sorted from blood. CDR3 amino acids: CASIWGGLAVSADTQYF. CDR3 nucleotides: TGCGCCAGCATCTGGGGGGGACTAGCGGTCTCCGCAGATACGCAGTATTTT.